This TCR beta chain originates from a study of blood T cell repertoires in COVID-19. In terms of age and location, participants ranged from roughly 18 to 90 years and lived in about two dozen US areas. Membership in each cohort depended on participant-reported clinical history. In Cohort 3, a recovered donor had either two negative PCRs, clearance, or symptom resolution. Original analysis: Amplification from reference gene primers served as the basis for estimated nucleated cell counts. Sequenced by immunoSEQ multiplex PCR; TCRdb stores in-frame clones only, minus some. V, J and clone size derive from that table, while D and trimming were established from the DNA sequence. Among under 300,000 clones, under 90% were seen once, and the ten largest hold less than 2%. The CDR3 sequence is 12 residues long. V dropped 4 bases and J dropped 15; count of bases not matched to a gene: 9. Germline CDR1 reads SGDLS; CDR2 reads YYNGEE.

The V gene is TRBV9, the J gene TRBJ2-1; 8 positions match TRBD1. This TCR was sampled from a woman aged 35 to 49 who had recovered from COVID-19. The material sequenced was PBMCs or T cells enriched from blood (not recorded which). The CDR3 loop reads CASSPEDRAPFF. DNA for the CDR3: TGTGCCAGCAGCCCCGAGGACAGGGCCCCGTTCTTC. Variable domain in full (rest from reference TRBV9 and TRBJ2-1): DSGVTQTPKHLITATGQRVTLRCSPRSGDLSVYWYQQSLDQGLQFLIQYYNGEERAKGNILERFSAQQFPDLHSELNLSSLELGDSALYFCASSPEDRAPFFGPGTRLTVL.